Listed here are 28 T cell receptor beta chains from one sample, sequenced in a study of blood T cells in healthy people across ages. The authors ran a second PCR of about 6 to 11 cycles using a sample-barcoded 5' primer and a J-beta primer mix. TCRdb reanalysed the 5' RACE reads using MiXCR and keeps one entry per CDR3 protein. This sample yields roughly 2 million distinct CDR3 sequences, of which around half are seen a single time; around 2.1% belongs to the top ten. The sequenced sample was blood. The source is a woman aged 40 to 50 in good health.

This clonotype was observed a single time. The chain carries TRBV24-1 and TRBJ2-4, with D perhaps TRBD1 (6 bases). The end of the DNA aligns better with TRBJ2-5, so the J call may be wrong. CDR3 size: 15 residues. The germline V gene encodes CDR1 KGHDR and CDR2 SFDVKD. The CDR3 coding sequence is TGTGCCACCAGTGACTATGACAGGTTACAAGAGACCCAGTACTTC. Translation gives CATSDYDRLQETQYF.

The chain links TRBV20-1 to TRBJ1-5, with no clear D. There are 16 residues in the CDR3. Germline V gives CDR1 DFQATT, CDR2 SNEGSKA (reference sequence). Trimming took off 1 base at V and 0 bases at J, with 13 bases between the two ends. This CDR3 is CSARAEWVGSNQPQHF. The CDR3 nucleotides are TGCAGTGCTAGAGCGGAATGGGTTGGTAGCAATCAGCCCCAGCATTTT.

V is TRBV28 and J is TRBJ2-3, with 8 bases matching TRBD2. The CDR3 consists of 16 residues. V trimming: 6 bases; J trimming: 0 bases; junction bases outside the gene matches: 8. The V gene's germline CDR1 is MDHEN and CDR2 SYDVKM. CDR3 residues: CASRLGGAPSTDTQYF. CDR3 bases: TGTGCCAGCAGACTCGGGGGGGCCCCCAGCACAGATACGCAGTATTTT. Filled out from reference TRBV28 and TRBJ2-3, the complete variable domain reads DVKVTQSSRYLVKRTGEKVFLECVQDMDHENMFWYRQDPGLGLRLIYFSYDVKMKEKGDIPEGYSVSREKKERFSLILESASTNQTSMYLCASRLGGAPSTDTQYFGPGTRLTVL.

The chain is built from TRBV7-9 and TRBJ1-2; D uncertain. Germline CDR1 and CDR2: SEHNR and FQNEAQ (reference sequence). The ends were cut back, 0 bases at V and 4 bases at J, with 12 bases in the middle. This CDR3 has 15 amino acids. Here the CDR3 reads CASSLAPQSSYGYTF. The CDR3 nucleotides read TGTGCCAGCAGCTTAGCGCCCCAAAGCAGCTATGGCTACACCTTC.

The chain joins TRBV20-1 to TRBJ2-7; D is ambiguous. The CDR3 is made up of 13 amino acids. Germline V gene sequence: CDR1 DFQATT, CDR2 SNEGSKA (reference sequence). The V end was cut by 3 bases, the J end by 0 bases, with 9 bases between. CDR3 sequence reads: CSARQEYSYEQYF. The CDR3 DNA is TGCAGTGCTAGGCAAGAATACTCCTACGAGCAGTACTTC.

This clonotype has only a few counts. The chain joins TRBV28 to TRBJ2-4, with TRBD1 matching over 8 bases. The DNA end is more similar to TRBJ2-5, so the J call may be wrong. CDR3 length: 15 amino acids. Germline-derived CDR1 and CDR2 are MDHEN and SYDVKM. The CDR3 loop is CASSAGQGRRETQYF. CDR3 coding DNA: TGTGCCAGCAGTGCAGGACAGGGAAGGCGAGAGACCCAGTACTTC.

DNA of the CDR3: TGCGCCAGCCGGCCCCCCGGGACAGGGGGTAGAGATACGCAGTATTTT. Its translation: CASRPPGTGGRDTQYF. The chain employs TRBV5-1 and TRBJ2-3, with 11 bases aligning to TRBD1. CDR1 is SGHRS and CDR2 is YFSETQ in the germline V gene. V gave up 7 bases and J gave up 5 bases; unmatched junction bases: 12. The CDR3 is 16 amino acids.

The chain is built from TRBV10-2 and TRBJ1-4; tentatively, D is TRBD1 (6 bases). This CDR3 has 13 residues. Per germline, CDR1 WSHSY and CDR2 SAAADI. V was clipped by 4 bases and J by 7 bases, with 10 bases between them. CDR3 bases: TGCGCCAGCAGTGCAGGGGTTGGTGAAAAACTGTTTTTT. Its protein product is CASSAGVGEKLFF.

The V call is TRBV3-1, the J call TRBJ2-1; D is unclear. Trimming took 0 bases from V and 4 from J, leaving 13 bases between them. The germline gives CDR1 LGHDT, CDR2 YNNKEL (reference sequence). The CDR3 has 16 amino acids. CDR3 DNA sequence: TGTGCCAGCAGCCAAGATACATTAACGAGATACAATGAGCAGTTCTTC. The encoded protein is CASSQDTLTRYNEQFF.

The genes are TRBV20-1 and TRBJ2-5, with a possible D match to TRBD2 (5 bases). Matching the DNA end better, TRBJ2-7 makes the J call doubtful. This CDR3 has 12 amino acids. In germline, CDR1 is DFQATT, CDR2 SNEGSKA (reference sequence). CDR3 amino acids: CSARATSSEQYF. CDR3 coding DNA: TGCAGTGCTAGGGCTACTAGTTCCGAGCAGTACTTC.

Only a few counts were recorded for this clonotype. The rearrangement links TRBV6-1 to TRBJ2-1; TRBD2 matches 10 bases. J lost 5 bases, V lost 5 bases, and 12 bases had no gene match. CDR3 length: 17 amino acids. Per germline, CDR1 MNHNS and CDR2 SASEGT. This CDR3 is CASSTWASGGTDNEQFF. The CDR3 coding sequence is TGTGCCAGCAGTACCTGGGCTAGCGGGGGTACTGACAATGAGCAGTTCTTC.

The rearrangement joins TRBV21-1 to TRBJ2-7; no DNA check was done on the table's D call, TRBD1. TRBV21-1 is labeled a pseudogene. The length of the CDR3 is 16 residues. The CDR3 loop is CASSKDKGASSYEQYF. The CDR3 DNA reads TGTGCCAGCAGCAAAGATAAGGGGGCGAGCTCCTACGAGCAGTACTTC.

The chain has TRBV5-4 and TRBJ2-1; 11 bases fit TRBD2. V lost 3 bases, J lost 6 bases, and 8 bases stayed unmatched. In germline, CDR1 is SGHNT, CDR2 YYREEE (reference sequence). This CDR3 has 16 amino acids. The CDR3 DNA reads as TGTGCCAGCAGCTGGGGACTAGCGGTTCGCGGCAATGAGCAGTTCTTC. Amino acids: CASSWGLAVRGNEQFF.

The chain carries TRBV29-1 and TRBJ1-2, with TRBD1 matching 7 bases. In germline, CDR1 is SQVTM, CDR2 ANQGSEA. Germline trimming cut 0 bases from V and 5 bases from J; bases unmatched to any gene: 3. The CDR3 totals 13 residues. The CDR3 here is CSVEDPGQYGYTF. CDR3 DNA sequence: TGCAGCGTTGAAGATCCGGGACAGTATGGCTACACCTTC. Full variable domain (remainder filled in from reference TRBV29-1 and TRBJ1-2): SAVISQKPSRDICQRGTSLTIQCQVDSQVTMMFWYRQQPGQSLTLIATANQGSEATYESGFVIDKFPISRPNLTFSTLTVSNMSPEDSSIYLCSVEDPGQYGYTFGSGTRLTVV.

This clonotype turned up a few times. The chain joins TRBV7-2 to TRBJ2-3, with TRBD2 identical over 15 bases. Germline values: CDR1 SGHTA, CDR2 FQGNSA. V was clipped by 5 bases and J by 5 bases; unmatched bases: 8. This CDR3 contains 17 residues. The CDR3 region is CASSRTSGGASIDTQYF. The CDR3 region has the DNA TGTGCCAGCAGCAGGACTAGCGGGGGGGCCTCAATAGATACGCAGTATTTT.

This chain joins TRBV27 and TRBJ1-2, with D maybe TRBD1 (5 bases). In germline, CDR1 is MNHEY, CDR2 SMNVEV (reference sequence). CDR3 length: 13 amino acids. The V end lost 5 bases, the J end lost 5 bases, and 12 bases lay between the germline ends. The CDR3 bases are TGTGCCAGCAGTATGGCGGGGGGTTATGGCTACACCTTC. Residues: CASSMAGGYGYTF.

This clonotype has just a few counts. The rearrangement links TRBV25-1 to TRBJ1-2; D possibly corresponds to TRBD1 (5 bases). Trimming removed 3 bases at V and 1 base at J, with 9 bases between. The CDR3 has 14 residues. From germline, CDR1 is MGHDK and CDR2 SYGVNS. For the CDR3, the DNA is TGTGCCAGCAGTGATGGCGACAGTAACTATGGCTACACCTTC. This sequence encodes CASSDGDSNYGYTF.

This clonotype was seen more than once but under ten times. The chain recombines TRBV7-2 with TRBJ2-4, with TRBD2 identical over 7 bases. V lost 4 bases and J lost 9; bases outside the gene matches: 0. Germline CDR1 reads SGHTA; CDR2 reads FQGNSA. CDR3 length equals 11 residues. The CDR3 region has the DNA TGTGCCAGCAGCTGGGGGGGCATTCAGTACTTC. It codes for CASSWGGIQYF.

Comment on this clonotype: Germline and junction disagree at one end, which may indicate a read error. The V and J genes are TRBV5-5 and TRBJ2-7, with D possibly being TRBD2 (6 bases). The end of the DNA is better explained by TRBJ2-5, so the J call may be wrong. Germline V gives CDR1 SGHKS, CDR2 YYEKEE (reference sequence). The CDR3 consists of 14 residues. The CDR3 spells CTSSADYVDETQYF. As DNA, the CDR3 is TGTACCAGCAGCGCGGACTACGTGGATGAGACCCAGTACTTC.

The chain uses TRBV7-2 and TRBJ1-2, with TRBD1 as a possible D gene (5 bases). This CDR3 region has 14 residues. The V end was cut by 5 bases, the J end by 4 bases, with 14 bases between. CDR1 SGHTA and CDR2 FQGNSA come from the germline V gene. CDR3 nucleotides: TGTACCAGCAGCCTGGGGCAGCCGGCCTATGGCTACACCTTC. This translates into CTSSLGQPAYGYTF.

This clonotype was recorded a few times. The genes are TRBV5-6 and TRBJ2-1; 7 nucleotides agree with TRBD2. CDR3 size: 14 residues. Trimming took 0 bases from V and 8 from J; bases not matched to a gene: 5. Germline CDR1 SGHDT, CDR2 YYEEEE. The CDR3 bases are TGTGCCAGCAGCTTGGGGCGGGGGATCGATGAGCAGTTCTTC. This encodes CASSLGRGIDEQFF.

This sequence joins TRBV6-5 and TRBJ2-7; TRBD1 or TRBD2 may be the D gene (7 bases each). The J call could be wrong; TRBJ2-5 is a better fit for the DNA end. The CDR3 is 14 residues long. Germline loops: CDR1 MNHEY, CDR2 SVGAGI. CDR3 residues: CASTGGVLRETQYF. CDR3 nucleotides: TGTGCCAGCACAGGGGGGGTGTTGCGGGAGACCCAGTACTTC.

J is TRBJ2-5 and V is TRBV27; TRBD2 matches at 14 bases. The CDR3 totals 16 residues. The V gene end was trimmed by 5 bases and the J gene end by 3 bases; junction bases not matched to a gene: 5. Germline CDR1 is MNHEY and CDR2 is SMNVEV (reference sequence). The CDR3 bases are TGTGCCAGCAGTCCGGGACTAGCGGGGGTCAAAGAGACCCAGTACTTC. The encoded protein is CASSPGLAGVKETQYF.

The CDR3 DNA reads TGTGCCAGCAGCTTAGGCGGACAGGGAGCTAATGAAAAACTGTTTTTT. Translating it yields CASSLGGQGANEKLFF. The gene calls are TRBV11-2 and TRBJ1-4; TRBD1 matches 8 bases. J gave up 3 bases and V 1 base, and 4 bases lay outside the gene matches. The germline CDR1 and CDR2 sequences are SGHAT and FQNNGV. This CDR3 has 16 residues.

This chain uses TRBV4-1 with TRBJ2-3; TRBD2 matches 14 bases. Unmatched junction bases numbered 9, after V lost 5 bases and J lost 2 bases. Germline CDR1 is MGHRA and CDR2 is YSYEKL. The CDR3 covers 18 residues. The CDR3 region is CASSLAGTSGGSTDTQYF. The CDR3, as DNA: TGCGCCAGCAGCTTAGCCGGGACTAGCGGGGGCTCCACAGATACGCAGTATTTT.

V is TRBV7-9 and J is TRBJ1-2; D remains unclear. V gave up 6 bases and J gave up 1 base, with 15 bases separating them. Per the germline V gene, CDR1 is SEHNR and CDR2 is FQNEAQ (reference sequence). The CDR3 sequence is 15 residues long. The CDR3 DNA reads as TGTGCCAGCAGTGAACCTGGACGGGGTAACTATGGCTACACCTTC. The encoded protein is CASSEPGRGNYGYTF.

The CDR3 loop is CASRETGMSTDTQYF. The CDR3 DNA follows: TGTGCCAGCAGGGAGACAGGGATGAGCACAGATACGCAGTATTTT. This rearrangement joins TRBV2 to TRBJ2-3; 7 nucleotides match TRBD1. Trimming took 6 bases from V and 0 from J; bases not matched to a gene: 6. The CDR3 spans 15 residues. Per the germline V gene, CDR1 is SNHLY and CDR2 is FYNNEI.

The chain employs TRBV4-1 and TRBJ2-7; D remains unclear. The CDR3 is made up of 15 amino acids. Looked up from germline, CDR1 is MGHRA and CDR2 is YSYEKL. Trimming shortened V by 0 bases and J by 0 bases, and 9 bases separated the two germline ends. The DNA of the CDR3 is TGCGCCAGCAGCCAAGATGGGCAGGTCTCCTACGAGCAGTACTTC. It yields the protein CASSQDGQVSYEQYF.